Listed below are T cell receptor beta chains from one sample, sequenced in a study of blood T cell repertoires in COVID-19. Profiling relied on immunoSEQ multiplex PCR, and the TCRdb table lists in-frame clones only, not all of them. In the table there are 250,000 to 300,000 clones, 75% to 90% of which are singletons. What was sequenced was PBMCs or T cells enriched from blood (not recorded which). The receptors shown here come from a woman in her fifties or sixties who had recovered from COVID-19. The CDR3 runs from the conserved cysteine through the conserved F or W. A D gene is named only where the DNA matches it firmly. Size is omitted from some rows. Given values are once, few, many or a class for expanded clones.

j_gene: TRBJ2-1; v_gene: TRBV5-1; d_gene: TRBD2; abundance: .; CDR3aa: CASSLGLAGVGEQFF; CDR3nt: TGCGCCAGCAGCTTGGGACTAGCGGGAGTAGGTGAGCAGTTCTTC
j_gene: TRBJ2-6; v_gene: TRBV11-2; d_gene: .; abundance: .; CDR3aa: CASSLRSTTGLSGANVLTF; CDR3nt: TGTGCCAGCAGCCTCCGTAGTACCACAGGTCTATCTGGGGCCAACGTCCTGACTTTC
j_gene: TRBJ1-6; v_gene: TRBV6-5; d_gene: TRBD1; abundance: .; CDR3aa: CASRLGTGPGSPLHF; CDR3nt: TGTGCCAGCAGGCTAGGGACAGGGCCAGGTTCACCCCTCCACTTT
j_gene: TRBJ2-1; v_gene: TRBV28; d_gene: .; abundance: .; CDR3aa: CASSLGGAEDEQFF; CDR3nt: TGTGCCAGCAGTTTGGGGGGGGCGGAAGATGAGCAGTTCTTC
j_gene: TRBJ1-3; v_gene: TRBV5-4; d_gene: .; abundance: .; CDR3aa: CASSLDSHSGNTIYF; CDR3nt: TGTGCCAGCAGCTTGGACAGTCACTCTGGAAACACCATATATTTT
j_gene: TRBJ2-7; v_gene: TRBV27; d_gene: TRBD2; abundance: .; CDR3aa: CASSLTQASGYYEQYF; CDR3nt: TGTGCCAGCAGTTTAACCCAGGCTAGCGGTTACTACGAGCAGTACTTC
j_gene: TRBJ1-1; v_gene: TRBV7-9; d_gene: TRBD1; abundance: .; CDR3aa: CASSGRRDRDPNTEAFF; CDR3nt: TGTGCCAGCAGCGGACGCCGGGACAGGGACCCCAACACTGAAGCTTTCTTT
j_gene: TRBJ2-2; v_gene: TRBV2; d_gene: .; abundance: .; CDR3aa: CASSGTSNTGELFF; CDR3nt: TGTGCCAGCAGCGGGACATCGAACACCGGGGAGCTGTTTTTT
j_gene: TRBJ1-2; v_gene: TRBV5-1; d_gene: .; abundance: once; CDR3aa: CASSPTPRDGYTF; CDR3nt: TGCGCCAGCAGCCCCACGCCCCGCGATGGCTACACCTTC
j_gene: TRBJ1-3; v_gene: TRBV7-6; d_gene: .; abundance: .; CDR3aa: CASSELGSGNTIYF; CDR3nt: TGTGCCAGCAGCGAGCTAGGATCTGGAAACACCATATATTTT
j_gene: TRBJ2-3; v_gene: TRBV9; d_gene: .; abundance: .; CDR3aa: CASSVSGTPGTDTQYF; CDR3nt: TGTGCCAGCAGCGTATCGGGTACCCCTGGCACAGATACGCAGTATTTT
j_gene: TRBJ2-1; v_gene: TRBV2; d_gene: TRBD2; abundance: once; CDR3aa: CASKGTSGNDEQFF; CDR3nt: TGTGCCAGCAAAGGGACTAGCGGGAATGATGAGCAGTTCTTC
j_gene: TRBJ2-7; v_gene: TRBV10-2; d_gene: TRBD1; abundance: .; CDR3aa: CASSGDRPFKYF; CDR3nt: TGCGCCAGCAGTGGGGACAGGCCGTTTAAGTACTTC
j_gene: TRBJ1-2; v_gene: TRBV27; d_gene: .; abundance: .; CDR3aa: CASSSPVRGIYGYTF; CDR3nt: TGTGCCAGCAGTTCCCCCGTACGCGGCATCTATGGCTACACCTTC
j_gene: TRBJ2-1; v_gene: TRBV19; d_gene: .; abundance: .; CDR3aa: CASSPRGSSGQNEQFF; CDR3nt: TGTGCCAGTAGTCCACGGGGATCAAGCGGGCAAAATGAGCAGTTCTTC
j_gene: TRBJ1-6; v_gene: TRBV9; d_gene: TRBD1; abundance: .; CDR3aa: CASSVGDSLNSPLHF; CDR3nt: TGTGCCAGCAGCGTAGGGGACAGCTTAAATTCACCCCTCCACTTT
j_gene: TRBJ2-7; v_gene: TRBV6-4; d_gene: TRBD1; abundance: .; CDR3aa: CASSDPRTGGSYEQYF; CDR3nt: TGTGCCAGCAGTGACCCGAGGACAGGGGGCTCCTACGAGCAGTACTTC
j_gene: TRBJ2-1; v_gene: TRBV7-8; d_gene: TRBD2; abundance: .; CDR3aa: CASSWTSGIGLEQFF; CDR3nt: TGTGCCAGCAGCTGGACTAGCGGGATAGGTCTTGAGCAGTTCTTC
j_gene: TRBJ2-2; v_gene: TRBV28; d_gene: TRBD2; abundance: .; CDR3aa: CASSLGRGGTGELFF; CDR3nt: TGTGCCAGCAGTTTAGGGAGGGGAGGGACCGGGGAGCTGTTTTTT
j_gene: TRBJ2-7; v_gene: TRBV20-1; d_gene: .; abundance: .; CDR3aa: CSASPPGSSYEQYF; CDR3nt: TGCAGTGCTAGTCCTCCGGGGTCCTCCTACGAGCAGTACTTC
j_gene: TRBJ2-7; v_gene: TRBV2; d_gene: TRBD2; abundance: .; CDR3aa: CASRRLAGEVTPF; CDR3nt: TGTGCCAGCAGAAGACTAGCGGGAGAGGTAACCCCCTTC
j_gene: TRBJ2-7; v_gene: TRBV11-2; d_gene: .; abundance: few; CDR3aa: CASSLVEGRDYEQYF; CDR3nt: TGTGCCAGCAGCTTAGTAGAGGGTAGGGACTACGAGCAGTACTTC